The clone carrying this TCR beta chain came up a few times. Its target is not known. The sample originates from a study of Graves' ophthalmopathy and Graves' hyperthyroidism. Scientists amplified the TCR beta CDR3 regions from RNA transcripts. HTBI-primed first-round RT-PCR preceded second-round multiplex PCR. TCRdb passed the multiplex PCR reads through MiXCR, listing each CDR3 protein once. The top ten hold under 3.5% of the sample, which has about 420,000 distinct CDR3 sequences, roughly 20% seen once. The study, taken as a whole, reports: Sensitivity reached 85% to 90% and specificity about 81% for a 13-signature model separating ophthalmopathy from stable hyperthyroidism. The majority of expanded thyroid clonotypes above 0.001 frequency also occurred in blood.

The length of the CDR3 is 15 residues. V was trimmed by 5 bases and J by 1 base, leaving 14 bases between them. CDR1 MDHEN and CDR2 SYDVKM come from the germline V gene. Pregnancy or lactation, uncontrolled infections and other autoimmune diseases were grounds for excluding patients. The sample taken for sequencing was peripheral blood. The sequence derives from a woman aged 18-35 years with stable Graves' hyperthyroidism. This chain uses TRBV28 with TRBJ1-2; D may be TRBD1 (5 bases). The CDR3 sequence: CASSPPARDNYGYTF. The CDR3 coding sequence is TGTGCCAGCAGTCCCCCCGCCAGGGATAACTATGGCTACACCTTC.